A single sample gave rise to the 18 T cell receptor beta chains below, sequenced in a study of metastatic and nonmetastatic thyroid tumors. TCRdb reassembled clones from the PCR reads with MiXCR. The sample has 23,000 or so clones, 22% seen once. Nobody among the patients had been given any treatment before thyroid surgery. Sequenced input: blood. The receptors were sampled from a female donor with papillary thyroid cancer or a benign thyroid nodule (not recorded which). Some clones in this sample may be carry-over from other donors' samples.

This clone was observed a handful of times. The chain employs TRBV15 and TRBJ2-1; D unresolved. V dropped 11 bases and J dropped 4 bases, with 15 bases sitting between them. Germline V lookup: CDR1 LNHNV, CDR2 YYDKDF (reference sequence). There are 13 residues in the CDR3. CDR3 DNA: TGTGCCCTGTTGGGGTCTGTTTACAATGAGCAGTTCTTC. Protein product: CALLGSVYNEQFF.

About this clone itself: A much larger clone sits a single nucleotide away, making a read error possible. V and J are TRBV13 and TRBJ2-1, with D uncertain. V was cut by 2 bases and J by 6 bases, with 5 bases left in between. This CDR3 has 12 residues. Germline lookup yields CDR1 PRHDT and CDR2 FYEKMQ (reference sequence). In DNA form, the CDR3 reads TGTGCCAGCAGCTTATCCGCCAATGAGCAGTTCTTC. This encodes CASSLSANEQFF. The full variable domain, in which reference TRBV13 and TRBJ2-1 provide the parts outside the CDR3, is AAGVIQSPRHLIKEKRETATLKCYPIPRHDTVYWYQQGPGQDPQFLISFYEKMQSDKGSIPDRFSAQQFSDYHSELNMSSLELGDSALYFCASSLSANEQFFGPGTRLTVL.

In this sample, this clone turned up many times. The rearrangement uses TRBV24-1 and TRBJ2-5; 11 bases map to TRBD1. Per the germline V gene, CDR1 is KGHDR and CDR2 is SFDVKD. The trim removed 4 bases at V and 5 bases at J, leaving 5 bases unmatched. This CDR3 region has 15 residues. The CDR3 protein is CATSDPGQGDETQYF. CDR3 nucleotide sequence: TGTGCCACCAGTGACCCGGGACAGGGGGACGAGACCCAGTACTTC.

This clone was recorded many times. V usage is TRBV5-8 and J usage is TRBJ2-7, with TRBD1 matching 9 bases. The CDR3 sequence is 16 residues long. With 0 bases clipped from V and 1 base from J, the junction kept 5 bases outside the gene matches. The V gene's germline CDR1 is SGHTS and CDR2 YDEGEE. CDR3 protein: CASSLGTGAISYEQYF. The CDR3 coding sequence is TGTGCCAGCAGCTTGGGGACAGGGGCGATATCCTACGAGCAGTACTTC.

This clone was detected only a few times. V gene TRBV6-5 combines with J gene TRBJ2-6; maybe TRBD1 (5 bases). Germline loops: CDR1 MNHEY, CDR2 SVGAGI. This CDR3 has 16 residues. Trimming pared 2 bases from V and 9 bases from J, leaving 17 bases between. This chain's CDR3 is CASSYGARSRDNVLTF. The CDR3, as DNA: TGTGCCAGCAGTTACGGGGCGAGGTCTAGGGACAACGTCCTGACTTTC.

In its sample, this clone was seen many times. This chain uses TRBV20-1 with TRBJ1-1, with TRBD1 as a possible D gene (6 bases). Trimming stripped 0 bases from V and 5 bases from J, with 19 bases between. This CDR3 has 16 residues. CDR1 and CDR2 from the germline V gene are DFQATT and SNEGSKA (reference sequence). The CDR3 DNA is TGCAGTGCTAGAGATCTTCAGCAGGGGCCTGGGACTGAAGCTTTCTTT. Protein: CSARDLQQGPGTEAFF.

This clone was counted ten times or more. The V gene is TRBV24-1, the J gene TRBJ2-1; no firm D call. There are 14 residues in the CDR3. From germline, CDR1 is KGHDR and CDR2 SFDVKD. The V and J ends lost 2 bases and 4 bases respectively, with 8 bases between them. CDR3 protein: CATSDSKLYNEQFF. For the CDR3, the DNA is TGTGCCACCAGTGATTCCAAACTTTACAATGAGCAGTTCTTC.

By sample share, this clone is medium-sized. The V and J genes are TRBV6-1 and TRBJ1-6; TRBD1 is a possible D gene (5 bases). CDR3 length: 15 residues. Trimming shortened V by 5 bases and J by 0 bases, and 8 bases separated the two germline ends. Germline-derived CDR1 and CDR2 are MNHNS and SASEGT. CDR3 sequence: CASSPGGSYNSPLHF. The CDR3 region has the DNA TGTGCCAGCAGTCCGGGGGGCTCCTATAATTCACCCCTCCACTTT.

This clone has at least ten counts. The J gene is TRBJ1-1, the V gene TRBV11-2, with D uncertain. The CDR3 loop spans 16 amino acids. Germline V gene data show CDR1 as SGHAT and CDR2 as FQNNGV. Trimming stripped 2 bases from V and 1 base from J, with 14 bases between. CDR3 protein: CASSLNGYLGNTEAFF. Here the CDR3 DNA reads TGTGCCAGCAGCTTAAACGGGTATCTCGGGAACACTGAAGCTTTCTTT.

The table lists this clone with many counts. The J gene is TRBJ2-3, the V gene TRBV3-1, with D uncertain. This CDR3 region has 14 residues. Trimming removed 0 bases at V and 5 bases at J, with 9 bases between. Germline V gene lookup returns CDR1 LGHDT and CDR2 YNNKEL (reference sequence). The CDR3 spells CASSQDLALDTQYF. In nucleotides, the CDR3 is TGTGCCAGCAGCCAAGATCTCGCCTTAGATACGCAGTATTTT.

This clone has ten or more counts. The rearrangement links TRBV2 to TRBJ1-4; D remains unclear. CDR1 and CDR2 (germline): SNHLY, FYNNEI. Trimming cost V 3 bases and J 6 bases, with 2 bases left between them. CDR3 length: 11 amino acids. In nucleotides, the CDR3 is TGTGCCAGCAGTGAGGATGAAAAACTGTTTTTT. It is translated as CASSEDEKLFF.

This clone has a count of ten or more. The CDR3 sequence is CASSLGLGRGTEAFF. In nucleotides, the CDR3 is TGCGCCAGCAGCTTGGGTTTGGGCAGGGGGACTGAAGCTTTCTTT. The chain uses TRBV5-1 and TRBJ1-1; 7 bases agree with TRBD1. V shed 0 bases and J 5 bases; nucleotides not matched to a gene: 7. This CDR3 spans 15 amino acids. Germline CDR1 SGHRS, CDR2 YFSETQ. The complete variable domain, with remaining parts taken from reference TRBV5-1 and TRBJ1-1, reads KAGVTQTPRYLIKTRGQQVTLSCSPISGHRSVSWYQQTPGQGLQFLFEYFSETQRNKGNFPGRFSGRQFSNSRSEMNVSTLELGDSALYLCASSLGLGRGTEAFFGQGTRLTVV.

In this sample, this clone turned up many times. The V gene is TRBV11-3, the J gene TRBJ2-1, with D perhaps TRBD1 (5 bases). The CDR3 is 14 amino acids. Germline-derived CDR1 and CDR2 are SGHNT and YENEEA. Trimming removed 4 bases at V and 5 bases at J, with 12 bases between. This CDR3 is CASSYHSTDNEQFF. In DNA, the CDR3 is TGTGCCAGCAGCTACCACTCGACAGACAATGAGCAGTTCTTC.

This clone was detected ten times or more. This chain joins TRBV5-1 and TRBJ2-1, with D perhaps assigned TRBD1 or TRBD2 (5 bases each). The ends were cut back, 5 bases at V and 2 bases at J, with 11 bases in the middle. Germline V lookup: CDR1 SGHRS, CDR2 YFSETQ. The CDR3 loop spans 14 amino acids. As DNA, the CDR3 is TGCGCCAGCAGGGGGGACCTTACCTACAATGAGCAGTTCTTC. Encoded protein: CASRGDLTYNEQFF.

The gene calls are TRBV24-1 and TRBJ1-2; a weak D match, TRBD1 (5 bases). V lost 7 bases to trimming and J lost 10 bases, with 15 bases between them. CDR1 is KGHDR and CDR2 is SFDVKD in the germline V gene. The CDR3 has 12 amino acids. CDR3 coding DNA: TGTGCCACCAGAGCTCCGGGGGGAGTCTACACCTTC. It specifies CATRAPGGVYTF.

A single count supports this clone. J is TRBJ2-5 and V is TRBV6-1, with 10 positions matching TRBD2. This CDR3 has 15 residues. The V segment lost 5 bases and the J segment 11 bases; nucleotides outside the gene matches: 14. Germline CDR1 is MNHNS and CDR2 is SASEGT. CDR3 DNA: TGTGCCAGCAGTCCCGAGTCTAGCGGGGGAGGGACACAGTACTTC. This encodes CASSPESSGGGTQYF.

In this sample, this clone turned up many times. This chain uses TRBV13 with TRBJ2-4; 7 positions match TRBD1. J lost 2 bases, V lost 5 bases, and 3 bases had no gene match. The CDR3 covers 14 residues. Germline loops: CDR1 PRHDT, CDR2 FYEKMQ (reference sequence). The DNA for the CDR3 is TGTGCCAGCAGCCCGACAGGGACCAAAAACATTCAGTACTTC. It yields the protein CASSPTGTKNIQYF.

The chain links TRBV6-2 or TRBV6-3 to TRBJ2-7; the D call may be TRBD1 or TRBD2 (5 bases each). Trimming took off 10 bases at V and 4 bases at J, with 14 bases between the two ends. Germline V gene sequence: CDR1 MNHEY, CDR2 SVGEGT. CDR3 length equals 12 residues. The CDR3 spells CATWGPSYEQYF. In DNA form, the CDR3 reads TGTGCCACATGGGGACCCTCGTACGAGCAGTACTTC.